One sample yielded the 5 T cell receptor beta chains listed below, sequenced in a study of blood T cell repertoires in COVID-19. TCRdb keeps only in-frame clones here, not all; method: immunoSEQ multiplex PCR. Here the sample spans 100,000 or so clones, about nine tenths being singletons. Sequencing was done on a sample of peripheral blood. Source of these receptors: a man younger than 35 with acute or convalescent COVID-19.

The chain joins TRBV10-1 to TRBJ1-1; perhaps TRBD1 as D (5 bases). The CDR3 contains 18 residues. The germline V gene has CDR1 WNHNN and CDR2 SYGVQD (reference sequence). V lost 3 bases, J lost 0 bases, and 20 bases lay in between. CDR3 sequence (DNA): TGCGCCAGCAGTGATCCTCCGGGTCAGGGAGGAATGAACACTGAAGCTTTCTTT. Protein: CASSDPPGQGGMNTEAFF.

V usage is TRBV5-6 and J usage is TRBJ2-7; TRBD2 agrees at 11 bases. This CDR3 region has 16 residues. With 0 bases clipped from V and 7 bases from J, the junction kept 9 bases outside the gene matches. Germline V gene lookup returns CDR1 SGHDT and CDR2 YYEEEE. The CDR3 DNA sequence: TGTGCCAGCAGCTTGGCGCCTAGCGGGGGGAAGTGGGAGCAGTACTTC. This sequence encodes CASSLAPSGGKWEQYF.

V is TRBV4-1 and J is TRBJ1-2; 8 bases match TRBD1. Losses at the gene ends were 0 bases for V and 4 bases for J; bases not matched to a gene: 10. Germline loops: CDR1 MGHRA, CDR2 YSYEKL. The CDR3 contains 17 residues. The CDR3 loop reads CASSQDLDSGGLYGYTF. CDR3 DNA sequence: TGCGCCAGCAGCCAAGATCTAGACTCAGGGGGCCTCTATGGCTACACCTTC.

The chain has TRBV2 and TRBJ1-4; 8 bases map to TRBD1. The germline CDR1 and CDR2 sequences are SNHLY and FYNNEI. J lost 10 bases, V lost 8 bases, and 6 bases had no gene match. This CDR3 is built from 12 residues. The CDR3 here is CASGRGPGKLFF. For the CDR3, the DNA is TGTGCCAGCGGCAGGGGGCCAGGAAAACTGTTTTTT.

V and J are TRBV30 and TRBJ2-3, with a possible D match to TRBD1 (5 bases). Trimming stripped 2 bases from V and 1 base from J, with 19 bases between. Germline loops: CDR1 GTSNPN, CDR2 SVGIG (reference sequence). The CDR3 has 17 residues. CDR3 DNA: TGTGCCTGGAGTCGCTCCCGGACCCCACAGGGCACAGATACGCAGTATTTT. It codes for CAWSRSRTPQGTDTQYF.